The 13 T cell receptor beta chains below all came from one sample that was sequenced in a study of blood T cell repertoires in COVID-19. Clones were read by immunoSEQ multiplex PCR, and TCRdb kept only the in-frame ones, dropping some. There are around 300,000 clones in the sample; around 81% occur only once, and around 3.9% lies in the top ten. Sequenced sample: peripheral blood. The receptors shown here come from a woman in her forties or fifties with active or convalescent COVID-19.

The chain combines TRBV27 with TRBJ2-2; 10 bases line up with TRBD2. The J segment lost 0 bases and the V segment lost 3 bases, leaving 1 base of the junction unmatched. The CDR3 contains 16 residues. Germline loops: CDR1 MNHEY, CDR2 SMNVEV (reference sequence). The DNA for the CDR3 is TGTGCCAGCAGTTTGACTAGCGGGTCGAACACCGGGGAGCTGTTTTTT. Its protein product is CASSLTSGSNTGELFF.

This clone appeared a single time. Other DNA sequences of this sample code for an identical CDR3. J is TRBJ2-7 and V is TRBV3-1 (or the pseudogene TRBV3-2); TRBD1 is a possible D gene (6 bases). The CDR3 runs 13 residues. Trimming left V 4 bases short and J 2 bases short, with 9 bases between. Per germline, CDR1 LGHDT and CDR2 YNNKEL (reference sequence). The DNA of the CDR3 is TGTGCCAGCAGCCGAGGGACAACCTACGAGCAGTACTTC. Its translation is CASSRGTTYEQYF.

The rearrangement joins TRBV3-1 (or the pseudogene TRBV3-2) to TRBJ1-1; D possibly corresponds to TRBD1 (5 bases). CDR3 length: 14 amino acids. V lost 1 base and J lost 3, with 9 bases in between. Germline loops: CDR1 LGHDT, CDR2 YNNKEL (reference sequence). The CDR3 DNA reads as TGTGCCAGCAGCCAAGTCCTAGGGGACACTGAAGCTTTCTTT. It is translated as CASSQVLGDTEAFF.

This chain links TRBV9 with TRBJ2-1; the D gene is possibly TRBD2 (6 bases). The V and J ends lost 6 bases and 7 bases respectively, with 20 bases between them. CDR1 SGDLS and CDR2 YYNGEE come from the germline V gene. CDR3 length: 15 amino acids. DNA for the CDR3: TGTGCCAGCATCCCCCGCGGGACCGAAGGGAATGAGCAGTTCTTC. Amino acids: CASIPRGTEGNEQFF.

This rearrangement joins TRBV19 to TRBJ2-1; weak D call: TRBD1 (6 bases). V was trimmed by 5 bases and J by 6 bases, leaving 14 bases between them. The CDR3 totals 14 residues. CDR1 is LNHDA, CDR2 SQIVND, per germline (reference sequence). In nucleotides, the CDR3 is TGTGCCAGTAGTCGACAAGGGACACCCAATGAGCAGTTCTTC. This codes for CASSRQGTPNEQFF.

This chain uses TRBV7-9 with TRBJ1-1; the D gene is possibly TRBD1 (6 bases). The CDR3 extends over 15 amino acids. Germline assignment: CDR1 SEHNR and CDR2 FQNEAQ (reference sequence). V was trimmed by 5 bases and J by 2 bases, leaving 15 bases between them. The CDR3 nucleotides read TGTGCCAGCAGCCTTCAGGGGCCCACTAACACTGAAGCTTTCTTT. Translation gives CASSLQGPTNTEAFF.

The V call is TRBV19, the J call TRBJ1-1; 10 nucleotides match TRBD1. CDR1 LNHDA and CDR2 SQIVND come from the germline V gene (reference sequence). V trimming: 6 bases; J trimming: 0 bases; junction bases outside the gene matches: 1. The CDR3 spans 14 residues. Here the CDR3 reads CASRDRGMNTEAFF. The CDR3 DNA sequence: TGTGCCAGTAGGGACAGGGGGATGAACACTGAAGCTTTCTTT.

This chain links TRBV24-1 with TRBJ2-1; TRBD2 aligns across 10 bases. This CDR3 spans 16 amino acids. The germline CDR1 and CDR2 sequences are KGHDR and SFDVKD. The V gene end was trimmed by 5 bases and the J gene end by 8 bases; junction bases not matched to a gene: 11. CDR3 DNA sequence: TGTGCCACCAGTGGTTCCCTAGCGGGAGAGTTCGATGAGCAGTTCTTC. This sequence encodes CATSGSLAGEFDEQFF.

The rearrangement joins TRBV6-1 to TRBJ1-3; 9 bases line up with TRBD1. The V gene's germline CDR1 is MNHNS and CDR2 SASEGT. The CDR3 length is 16 residues. Trimming at V came to 1 base and at J to 7 bases, leaving 8 bases not matched to a gene. The CDR3 spells CASSEERGQGANTIYF. CDR3 DNA sequence: TGTGCCAGCAGTGAAGAACGGGGACAGGGCGCGAACACCATATATTTT.

The V and J genes are TRBV5-1 and TRBJ1-2; D remains ambiguous. CDR1 is SGHRS, CDR2 YFSETQ, per germline. V gave up 5 bases and J gave up 6 bases, with 20 bases separating them. This CDR3 is 15 amino acids long. CDR3 sequence: CASRQTEMGLDGYTF. In nucleotides, the CDR3 is TGCGCCAGCAGACAGACCGAGATGGGTTTAGATGGCTACACCTTC.

The CDR3 region is CASSERQATTTNEQFF. The CDR3 coding sequence is TGCGCCAGCAGTGAAAGACAGGCGACTACTACCAATGAGCAGTTCTTC. This chain joins TRBV10-2 and TRBJ2-1, with D possibly TRBD1 on 6 matching bases. V was trimmed by 3 bases and J by 6 bases, leaving 18 bases between them. The CDR3 length is 16 residues. CDR1 and CDR2 from the germline V gene are WSHSY and SAAADI.

The chain has TRBV28 and TRBJ1-1, with D possibly matching TRBD1 (5 bases). This CDR3 contains 15 residues. The germline CDR1 and CDR2 sequences are MDHEN and SYDVKM. Trimming took off 4 bases at V and 1 base at J, with 13 bases between the two ends. The CDR3 region is CASSSLRGRNTEAFF. CDR3 sequence (DNA): TGTGCCAGCAGTTCCCTACGGGGGAGGAACACTGAAGCTTTCTTT.

The rearrangement joins TRBV2 to TRBJ1-6; D is ambiguous. There are 13 residues in the CDR3. V lost 6 bases, J lost 4 bases, and 7 bases lay in between. Germline V gives CDR1 SNHLY, CDR2 FYNNEI. The CDR3 DNA reads TGTGCCAGCAGCCCGGGGTATAATTCACCCCTCCACTTT. Protein sequence: CASSPGYNSPLHF.